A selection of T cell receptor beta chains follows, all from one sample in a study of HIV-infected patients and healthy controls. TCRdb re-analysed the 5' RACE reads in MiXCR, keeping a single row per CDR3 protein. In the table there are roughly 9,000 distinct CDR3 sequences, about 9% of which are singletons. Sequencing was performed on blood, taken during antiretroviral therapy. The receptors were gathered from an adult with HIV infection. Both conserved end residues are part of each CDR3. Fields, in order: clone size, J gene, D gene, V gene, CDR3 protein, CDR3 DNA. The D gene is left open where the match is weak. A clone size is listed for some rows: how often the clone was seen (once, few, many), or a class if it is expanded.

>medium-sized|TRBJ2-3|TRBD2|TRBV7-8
CASSPKSASGGRGTQYF
TGTGCCAGCAGCCCCAAGTCGGCTAGCGGGGGGCGGGGTACGCAGTATTTT
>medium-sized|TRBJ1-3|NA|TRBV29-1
CSVDEGFSGNTIYF
TGCAGCGTCGATGAGGGATTCTCTGGAAACACCATATATTTT
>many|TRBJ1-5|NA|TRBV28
CASSSLGLINQPQHF
TGTGCCAGCAGTTCTTTGGGCCTGATCAATCAGCCCCAGCATTTT
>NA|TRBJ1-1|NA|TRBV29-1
CSVSGLNTEAFF
TGCAGCGTATCGGGGTTGAACACTGAAGCTTTCTTT
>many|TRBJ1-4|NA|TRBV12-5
CASGLGAGREKLFF
TGTGCTAGTGGTTTGGGAGCAGGGCGGGAAAAACTGTTTTTT
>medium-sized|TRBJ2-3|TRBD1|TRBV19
CASSPGQGAVTQYF
TGTGCCAGTAGTCCAGGACAGGGGGCTGTTACGCAGTATTTT
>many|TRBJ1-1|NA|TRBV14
CASSPILMAYTEAFF
TGTGCCAGCAGCCCGATTCTGATGGCCTACACTGAAGCTTTCTTT
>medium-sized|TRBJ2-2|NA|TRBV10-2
CASRVTSTNTGELFF
TGCGCCAGCAGAGTTACTAGTACGAACACCGGGGAGCTGTTTTTT
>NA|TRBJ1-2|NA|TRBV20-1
CSADQIGGDINYGYTF
TGCAGTGCGGACCAGATAGGGGGGGACATAAACTATGGCTACACCTTC
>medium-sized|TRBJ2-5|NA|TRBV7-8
CASSPVGGGGETQYF
TGTGCCAGCAGCCCAGTGGGGGGAGGCGGGGAGACCCAGTACTTC
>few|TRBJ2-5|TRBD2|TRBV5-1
CASSTGSGTLTQYF
TGCGCCAGCAGCACGGGAAGCGGGACCTTGACCCAGTACTTC
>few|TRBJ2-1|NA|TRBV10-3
CAISGSTLYNEQFF
TGTGCCATCAGTGGGTCCACTCTGTACAATGAGCAGTTCTTC